This T cell receptor (beta chain) was captured by sequencing in a study of identical twins. TCRdb passed the 5' RACE reads through MiXCR, listing each CDR3 protein once. The sample yields around 960,000 distinct CDR3 sequences, approximately 13% seen once. Germline values: CDR1 DFQATT, CDR2 SNEGSKA (reference sequence). V gave up 4 bases and J gave up 11 bases, with 14 bases separating them. This CDR3 is built from 11 residues. These data also featured in a second study, about yellow fever vaccine responses in identical twins.

This clonotype was obtained from a woman under 30 in good health. This sequence joins TRBV20-1 and TRBJ1-1; D not resolved. Sequenced input: PBMCs. The DNA of the CDR3 is TGCAGTGCTAAGGACCACGGGGAGGCTTTCTTT. This translates into CSAKDHGEAFF.